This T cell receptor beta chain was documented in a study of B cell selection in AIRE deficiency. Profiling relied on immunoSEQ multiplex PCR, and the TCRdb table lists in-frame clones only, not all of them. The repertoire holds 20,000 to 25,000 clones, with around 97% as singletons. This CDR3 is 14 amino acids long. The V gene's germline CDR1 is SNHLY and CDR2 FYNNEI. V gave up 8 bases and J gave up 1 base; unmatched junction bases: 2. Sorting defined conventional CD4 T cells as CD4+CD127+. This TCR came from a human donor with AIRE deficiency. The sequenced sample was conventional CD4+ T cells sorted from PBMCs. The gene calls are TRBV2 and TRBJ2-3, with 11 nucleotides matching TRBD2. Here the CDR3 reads CASGGLAGTDTQYF. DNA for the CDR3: TGTGCCAGCGGGGGACTAGCGGGCACAGATACGCAGTATTTT.